The rows below give T cell receptor beta chains drawn from one sample of a study of T cells in Graves' hyperthyroidism and ophthalmopathy. One entry per CDR3 protein results from TCRdb running MiXCR on the multiplex PCR reads. Of 500,000 to 800,000 distinct CDR3 sequences in the sample, just under 45% were seen once. The source material was peripheral blood or thyroid tissue (not recorded which). These receptors were taken from an adult man with Graves' disease, either hyperthyroidism or ophthalmopathy (not recorded which). The CDR3 runs from the conserved cysteine through the conserved F or W. Each record gives: D gene, V gene, J gene, clone size, CDR3 protein, CDR3 DNA. The D gene is left open where the match is weak. Size is omitted from some rows. Given values are once, few, many or a class for expanded clones.

>TRBD1|TRBV24-1|TRBJ1-2|-
CATSDPGTGGTYGYTF
TGTGCCACCAGTGATCCCGGGACAGGGGGCACCTATGGCTACACCTTC
>-|TRBV2|TRBJ2-7|many
CASSVGLGYEQYF
TGTGCCAGCAGTGTAGGGCTCGGATACGAGCAGTACTTC
>TRBD1|TRBV20-1|TRBJ1-2|-
CSARYRQGMNYGYTF
TGCAGTGCTAGATACAGACAGGGGATGAACTATGGCTACACCTTC
>-|TRBV25-1|TRBJ2-2|many
CASSYSATGELFF
TGTGCCAGCAGTTATAGCGCCACCGGGGAGCTGTTTTTT
>TRBD2|TRBV7-2|TRBJ2-5|many
CASSTGLAGAGTQYF
TGTGCCAGCAGCACGGGACTAGCGGGAGCAGGGACCCAGTACTTC
>-|TRBV6-5|TRBJ2-5|few
CASQMGQETQYF
TGTGCCAGCCAGATGGGTCAAGAGACCCAGTACTTC
>TRBD1|TRBV20-1|TRBJ1-1|-
CSARGDRGRTEAFF
TGCAGTGCTAGAGGGGACAGGGGGCGAACTGAAGCTTTCTTT
>-|TRBV9|TRBJ2-3|-
CASSGPGRSTDTQYF
TGTGCCAGCAGCGGACCGGGGCGAAGCACAGATACGCAGTATTTT
>-|TRBV12-3/TRBV12-4|TRBJ1-1|many
CASSLFQGTEAFF
TGTGCCAGCAGTTTATTTCAGGGCACTGAAGCTTTCTTT
>TRBD1|TRBV19|TRBJ2-5|-
CASSPQGAKETQYF
TGTGCCAGTAGTCCACAGGGGGCGAAAGAGACCCAGTACTTC
>-|TRBV7-9|TRBJ1-1|many
CASSQMNTEAFF
TGTGCCAGCAGCCAGATGAACACTGAAGCTTTCTTT
>-|TRBV2|TRBJ1-2|-
CASRPDSLLRYTF
TGTGCCAGCAGGCCGGACAGCCTTTTGCGCTACACCTTC
>-|TRBV20-1|TRBJ1-1|-
CSAPGGVFHTEAFF
TGCAGTGCCCCCGGCGGGGTATTCCACACTGAAGCTTTCTTT
>TRBD1|TRBV5-4|TRBJ1-2|few
CASSLRGTGGDYTF
TGTGCCAGCAGCTTACGCGGGACAGGGGGCGACTACACCTTC
>TRBD1|TRBV7-9|TRBJ1-2|few
CASSPRGQVTNYGYTF
TGTGCCAGCAGCCCACGAGGACAGGTTACTAACTATGGCTACACCTTC
>-|TRBV25-1|TRBJ1-4|-
CASSAADGQGEKLFF
TGTGCCAGCAGTGCCGCGGACGGGCAGGGTGAAAAACTGTTTTTT
>TRBD1|TRBV6-5|TRBJ1-6|-
CAISYRQGEVSPLHF
TGTGCCATCAGTTACAGACAGGGGGAAGTTTCACCCCTCCACTTT
>-|TRBV14|TRBJ1-1|few
CASSQLSTGRSEAFF
TGTGCCAGCAGCCAATTATCGACCGGGCGCTCTGAAGCTTTCTTT
>-|TRBV10-3|TRBJ2-7|-
CAGSYPPSGPSSYEQYF
TGTGCCGGCAGTTATCCCCCAAGCGGGCCAAGCTCCTACGAGCAGTACTTC
>TRBD1|TRBV7-9|TRBJ1-5|-
CASSQGQGASNQPHHF
TGTGCCAGCAGTCAGGGGCAGGGGGCAAGCAATCAGCCCCACCATTTT
>TRBD1|TRBV24-1|TRBJ2-7|many
CATSEKGTGIDEQYF
TGTGCCACCAGTGAAAAAGGGACAGGGATCGACGAGCAGTACTTC
>-|TRBV19|TRBJ1-5|many
CASSIDLFRNQPQHF
TGTGCCAGTAGTATAGATCTATTCCGCAATCAGCCCCAGCATTTT
>-|TRBV6-6|TRBJ2-5|-
CASSPLQGKKETQYF
TGTGCCAGCAGTCCCTTGCAGGGGAAGAAAGAGACCCAGTACTTC
>-|TRBV20-1|TRBJ1-5|few
CSALGGTNQPQHF
TGCAGTGCTCTGGGAGGGACCAATCAGCCCCAGCATTTT
>-|TRBV24-1|TRBJ2-5|many
CATSDFKGKQETQYF
TGTGCCACCAGTGATTTCAAGGGGAAACAAGAGACCCAGTACTTC
>-|TRBV5-1|TRBJ1-4|-
CASSLSQSEKLFF
TGCGCCAGCAGCTTGTCACAGTCAGAGAAACTGTTTTTT
>-|TRBV5-1|TRBJ1-6|many
CASSKDSYSPLHF
TGCGCCAGCAGCAAGGACAGTTATTCACCCCTCCACTTT
>-|TRBV2|TRBJ1-1|-
CASREGRGSQAFF
TGTGCCAGCAGGGAGGGCCGCGGGAGTCAAGCTTTCTTT
>TRBD1|TRBV2|TRBJ1-6|few
CASRDRGGNNSPLHF
TGTGCCAGCAGAGACAGGGGAGGCAATAATTCACCCCTCCACTTT
>-|TRBV7-3|TRBJ1-2|many
CASSLAVQGNGYGYTF
TGTGCCAGCAGCTTAGCGGTCCAGGGGAACGGCTATGGCTACACCTTC
>TRBD2|TRBV29-1|TRBJ2-7|-
CSVGALAGGPHEQYF
TGCAGCGTTGGGGCCCTAGCGGGAGGGCCGCACGAGCAGTACTTC
>-|TRBV20-1|TRBJ2-7|-
CSAYPGDTRPYEQYF
TGCAGTGCCTATCCGGGGGACACCCGACCCTACGAGCAGTACTTC
>-|TRBV24-1|TRBJ1-5|many
CATSDFRGTQPQHF
TGTGCCACCAGTGATTTTAGGGGTACTCAGCCCCAGCATTTT
>TRBD1|TRBV19|TRBJ1-5|-
CASEVSGGRQPQHF
TGTGCCAGTGAAGTGTCAGGGGGACGCCAGCCCCAGCATTTT
>-|TRBV24-1|TRBJ1-1|-
CATSVNAGNTEAFF
TGTGCCACCAGTGTCAATGCAGGCAACACTGAAGCTTTCTTT
>-|TRBV29-1|TRBJ1-1|many
CSVAQGMNTEAFF
TGCAGCGTTGCTCAGGGGATGAACACTGAAGCTTTCTTT
>TRBD1|TRBV2|TRBJ1-2|-
CATSETGGYGYTF
TGTGCCACCAGTGAGACAGGGGGCTATGGCTACACCTTC
>-|TRBV7-9|TRBJ2-7|few
CASSLAQGIMYEQYF
TGTGCCAGCAGCTTAGCGCAGGGGATAATGTACGAGCAGTACTTC
>-|TRBV5-4|TRBJ1-4|few
CASSLAGEGLREKLFF
TGTGCCAGCAGCTTGGCTGGTGAAGGGCTCCGTGAAAAACTGTTTTTT
>-|TRBV19|TRBJ1-2|-
CASTDSSLRGYGYTF
TGTGCCAGCACCGACAGCTCTTTACGGGGCTATGGCTACACCTTC